These 14 T cell receptor beta chains originate from one sample sequenced in a study of T cells in Graves' hyperthyroidism and ophthalmopathy (dated by TCRdb to the late 2010s). The library was produced with multiplex PCR. TCRdb shows the sequencer as Illumina HiSeq 2000. TCR beta CDR3 regions were amplified from RNA transcripts. A first-round RT-PCR of the TCR CDR3 used the HTBI primer set with the Qiagen OneStep RT-PCR kit. The public reads were reanalyzed by TCRdb: fastp trimming at Q25, MiXCR alignment, in-frame beta chains only. Entries are consolidated by CDR3 protein sequence, retaining the most common genes and DNA. In this sample the table shows roughly 700,000 distinct CDR3 sequences, approximately 14% of which occur a single time. The ten largest make up roughly a tenth of the sample. The sequencing sample was made of blood. The receptors derive from a woman between 18 and 30 years old with Graves' hyperthyroidism.

This clonotype was seen more than once but under ten times. The DNA for the CDR3 is TGTGCCAGCAGACAGACAGGGGTTAATCAGCCCCAGCATTTT. It translates to CASRQTGVNQPQHF. The rearrangement uses TRBV2 and TRBJ1-5; 8 bases match TRBD1. There are 14 residues in the CDR3. The junction had 5 bases not matched to a gene; V was cut back by 6 bases and J by 4 bases. From germline, CDR1 is SNHLY and CDR2 FYNNEI.

This clonotype was found many times. J is TRBJ2-5 and V is TRBV11-3, with a weak D call TRBD1 (5 bases). Trimming took 6 bases from V and 0 from J, leaving 20 bases between them. The CDR3 contains 17 residues. Germline V CDR1 and CDR2: SGHNT, YENEEA. The chain's CDR3 is CASSLLGAFRHQETQYF. The CDR3 DNA reads as TGTGCCAGCAGTCTCCTAGGGGCTTTTCGGCACCAAGAGACCCAGTACTTC.

This clonotype came up many times. The CDR3 DNA is TGTGCCACCAGCAGAGACATCCAAGAGACCCAGTACTTC. This translates into CATSRDIQETQYF. The V and J genes are TRBV15 and TRBJ2-5; D is ambiguous. V was clipped by 0 bases and J by 1 base, with 3 bases between them. Germline V gene lookup returns CDR1 LNHNV and CDR2 YYDKDF (reference sequence). This CDR3 is 13 amino acids long.

In this sample, this clonotype turned up many times. This sequence may be a read error, since a much larger clone differs from it by one base. The chain couples TRBV2 to TRBJ2-3, with 13 nucleotides matching TRBD2. CDR3 length: 15 amino acids. V dropped 6 bases and J dropped 6; count of bases not matched to a gene: 6. The germline V gene has CDR1 SNHLY and CDR2 FYNNEI. CDR3 loop: CASSPGLAGEDTQYF. CDR3 DNA sequence: TGTGCCAGCAGCCCCGGACTAGCGGGAGAGGATACGCAGTATTTT.

Many counts were recorded for this clonotype. The V gene is TRBV6-1, the J gene TRBJ1-5; D is undetermined. V lost 7 bases and J lost 6, with 13 bases in between. Looked up from germline, CDR1 is MNHNS and CDR2 is SASEGT. The length of the CDR3 is 13 residues. CDR3: CASNYLLGQPQHF. The CDR3 DNA reads TGTGCCAGCAATTACCTATTGGGTCAGCCCCAGCATTTT.

There are a few counts of this clonotype. The chain links TRBV4-1 to TRBJ2-2, with a possible D match to TRBD2 (5 bases). CDR1 and CDR2 from the germline V gene are MGHRA and YSYEKL. The CDR3 consists of 14 residues. V lost 3 bases and J 6 bases, leaving 11 bases between the germline ends. CDR3 bases: TGCGCCAGCAGCCAGACGGGGTCCCCCGGGGAGCTGTTTTTT. Residues: CASSQTGSPGELFF.

This clonotype was counted between two and nine times. J is TRBJ2-1 and V is TRBV29-1, with D perhaps matching TRBD2 (7 bases). This CDR3 has 13 amino acids. Trimming took 4 bases from V and 7 from J, leaving 14 bases between them. Looked up from germline, CDR1 is SQVTM and CDR2 is ANQGSEA. CDR3: CSVVKGGGNEQFF. In nucleotides, the CDR3 is TGCAGCGTTGTAAAGGGGGGGGGAAATGAGCAGTTCTTC.

This clonotype was detected ten times or more. CDR3 amino acids: CASSYDSLEWGEQYF. CDR3 bases: TGTGCCAGCAGTTACGACAGCTTGGAATGGGGCGAGCAGTACTTC. This chain links TRBV6-5 with TRBJ2-7, with a possible D match to TRBD1 (5 bases). The CDR3 sequence is 15 residues long. V lost 2 bases to trimming and J lost 6 bases, with 17 bases between them. Germline V gene lookup returns CDR1 MNHEY and CDR2 SVGAGI.

This clonotype came up many times. J is TRBJ2-1 and V is TRBV5-1, with D possibly being TRBD1 (6 bases). CDR1 is SGHRS, CDR2 YFSETQ, per germline. V lost 3 bases to trimming and J lost 9 bases, with 22 bases between them. The CDR3 spans 16 residues. The CDR3 protein is CASSSLQGGHSSEQFF. In DNA, the CDR3 is TGCGCCAGCAGCTCTCTACAGGGTGGCCACAGTAGTGAGCAGTTCTTC. The whole variable domain, filled in from reference TRBV5-1 and TRBJ2-1, reads KAGVTQTPRYLIKTRGQQVTLSCSPISGHRSVSWYQQTPGQGLQFLFEYFSETQRNKGNFPGRFSGRQFSNSRSEMNVSTLELGDSALYLCASSSLQGGHSSEQFFGPGTRLTVL.

This clonotype was picked up one time. This chain connects TRBV14 to TRBJ2-1; D gene uncertain. The length of the CDR3 is 13 residues. From germline, CDR1 is SGHDN and CDR2 FVKESK. V dropped 3 bases and J dropped 5 bases, with 8 bases sitting between them. The CDR3 DNA reads as TGTGCCAGCAGCCATCGGGTACACAATGAGCAGTTCTTC. As protein: CASSHRVHNEQFF.

This clonotype appeared many times. The gene calls are TRBV12-3 or TRBV12-4 and TRBJ2-3; TRBD2 matches 15 bases. V dropped 3 bases and J dropped 3; count of bases not matched to a gene: 1. The CDR3 runs 16 residues. The CDR3 DNA is TGTGCCAGCAGTTTCGGGACTAGCGGGAGGACAGATACGCAGTATTTT. Its translation is CASSFGTSGRTDTQYF.

V gene TRBV19 combines with J gene TRBJ1-5; 7 nucleotides agree with TRBD1. The CDR3 is 15 residues long. The V segment lost 3 bases and the J segment 5 bases; nucleotides outside the gene matches: 7. CDR1 and CDR2 from the germline V gene are LNHDA and SQIVND (reference sequence). CDR3 amino acids: CASSILDRVDQPQHF. Here the CDR3 DNA reads TGTGCCAGTAGTATTCTAGACAGGGTCGATCAGCCCCAGCATTTT. Drawing the rest from reference TRBV19 and TRBJ1-5, the complete variable domain is DGGITQSPKYLFRKEGQNVTLSCEQNLNHDAMYWYRQDPGQGLRLIYYSQIVNDFQKGDIAEGYSVSREKKESFPLTVTSAQKNPTAFYLCASSILDRVDQPQHFGDGTRLSIL.

The rearrangement uses TRBV28 and TRBJ2-4, with unresolved D. Germline CDR1 is MDHEN and CDR2 is SYDVKM. This CDR3 spans 15 amino acids. V was shortened by 5 bases and J by 0 bases, with 11 bases between the two germline ends. As DNA, the CDR3 is TGTGCCAGCAGTGTGGGTGGGGAAGCCAAAAACATTCAGTACTTC. Amino acids: CASSVGGEAKNIQYF.

This clonotype was detected ten times or more. V and J are TRBV5-6 and TRBJ2-1; the D gene could be TRBD1 or TRBD2 (5 bases each). The germline gives CDR1 SGHDT, CDR2 YYEEEE. Trimming removed 0 bases at V and 7 bases at J, with 8 bases between. The CDR3 covers 13 residues. The CDR3 loop reads CASSLGWGNEQFF. In DNA form, the CDR3 reads TGTGCCAGCAGCTTGGGATGGGGGAATGAGCAGTTCTTC.